These T cell receptor beta chains were read from a single sample in a study of Graves' ophthalmopathy and Graves' hyperthyroidism. In TCRdb, the multiplex PCR reads were re-called with MiXCR into one record per CDR3 protein. The data contain some 200,000 distinct CDR3 sequences, roughly 29% of them seen just once; the ten biggest clones take up 9.1%. The sequenced sample consisted of peripheral blood. The receptor set was obtained from a man between 45 and 60 years old with Graves' ophthalmopathy. Both conserved end residues are part of each CDR3. D genes are given only for firm matches. The size entry is marked missing in some rows and otherwise reads once, few, many or a size class.

CDR3 protein	CDR3 DNA	clone size	CDR3 length	J gene	D gene	V gene
CASSYQTDRVNEQYF	TGTGCCAGCAGTTACCAGACCGACAGGGTGAACGAGCAGTACTTC	NA	15	TRBJ2-7	TRBD1	TRBV6-2/TRBV6-3
CASSPQPATNYGYTF	TGCGCCAGCAGCCCGCAACCCGCTACGAACTATGGCTACACCTTC	NA	15	TRBJ1-2	NA	TRBV5-1
CAIGTGVRDEQYF	TGTGCCATCGGGACAGGGGTACGCGACGAGCAGTACTTC	many	13	TRBJ2-7	TRBD1	TRBV10-3
CSVAAADVIAFF	TGCAGCGTGGCGGCGGCAGACGTTATCGCTTTCTTT	many	12	TRBJ1-1	NA	TRBV29-1
CASSFGQNQPQHF	TGTGCCAGCAGTTTCGGGCAGAATCAGCCCCAGCATTTT	many	13	TRBJ1-5	NA	TRBV12-3/TRBV12-4
CASSEGDGSYEQYF	TGTGCCAGCAGTGAAGGGGACGGCTCCTACGAGCAGTACTTC	once	14	TRBJ2-7	NA	TRBV6-1
CASSLRGDPNTEAFF	TGTGCCAGCAGCTTAAGGGGGGACCCGAACACTGAAGCTTTCTTT	many	15	TRBJ1-1	NA	TRBV7-3
CSARAGVVRETQYF	TGCAGTGCTAGAGCGGGAGTAGTGAGAGAGACCCAGTACTTC	NA	14	TRBJ2-5	NA	TRBV20-1
CASSPVGDTHQPQHF	TGTGCCAGCAGCCCTGTGGGGGACACCCATCAGCCCCAGCATTTT	once	15	TRBJ1-5	NA	TRBV28
CASRPPVDFGNTIYF	TGTGCCAGCAGGCCCCCGGTGGATTTTGGGAACACCATATATTTT	few	15	TRBJ1-3	NA	TRBV28
CASRPGSLDTEAFF	TGTGCCAGCAGACCAGGGAGTTTGGACACTGAAGCTTTCTTT	medium-sized	14	TRBJ1-1	NA	TRBV2
CASSYRGGETQYF	TGTGCCAGCAGTTACAGGGGAGGCGAGACCCAGTACTTC	many	13	TRBJ2-5	NA	TRBV6-5
CASARRPGARNSNQPQHF	TGTGCCAGCGCAAGAAGGCCAGGGGCACGGAATAGCAATCAGCCCCAGCATTTT	many	18	TRBJ1-5	NA	TRBV6-4
CASTSTSDSMPFF	TGTGCCAGCACCAGCACTTCGGACAGTATGCCTTTCTTT	NA	13	TRBJ1-1	NA	TRBV12-3/TRBV12-4
CSARDFTGGSYEQYF	TGCAGTGCTAGAGATTTTACAGGGGGCTCCTACGAGCAGTACTTC	NA	15	TRBJ2-7	TRBD1	TRBV20-1
CASSLEDRYYTF	TGCGCCAGCAGCTTGGAGGACAGATACTACACCTTC	many	12	TRBJ1-2	NA	TRBV5-1
CASSLAWQGSEAFF	TGTGCCAGCAGCTTAGCGTGGCAGGGTTCTGAAGCTTTCTTT	many	14	TRBJ1-1	NA	TRBV11-2
CASTTGPQTGDIQYF	TGTGCCAGCACCACGGGGCCCCAAACGGGAGACATTCAGTACTTC	many	15	TRBJ2-4	NA	TRBV7-2
CASSYGDRSYEQYF	TGTGCCAGCAGTTACGGCGACAGGAGCTACGAGCAGTACTTC	many	14	TRBJ2-7	NA	TRBV6-9
CSVGLGRVVEQYF	TGCAGCGTTGGATTGGGGCGGGTGGTCGAGCAGTACTTC	many	13	TRBJ2-7	NA	TRBV29-1
CASSTGSSEGSRTNTGELFF	TGTGCCAGCTCCACCGGGAGTTCTGAGGGGAGCCGTACGAACACCGGGGAGCTGTTTTTT	many	20	TRBJ2-2	NA	TRBV6-6
CASSPMTGAGNTIYF	TGTGCCAGCAGTCCGATGACAGGGGCTGGAAACACCATATATTTT	many	15	TRBJ1-3	TRBD1	TRBV6-1
CASSQSIGSSYNSPLHF	TGCGCCAGCAGTCAAAGTATCGGGAGCTCCTATAATTCACCCCTCCACTTT	many	17	TRBJ1-6	NA	TRBV5-1
CASRETSGNTGELFF	TGTGCCAGCAGGGAGACTAGCGGAAACACCGGGGAGCTGTTTTTT	many	15	TRBJ2-2	TRBD2	TRBV2
CASSYTELARNTGELFF	TGTGCCAGCAGTTACACTGAACTAGCGAGGAACACCGGGGAGCTGTTTTTT	few	17	TRBJ2-2	TRBD2	TRBV6-2/TRBV6-3
CASSLVVHYGYTF	TGTGCCAGCAGCTTAGTGGTTCACTATGGCTACACCTTC	many	13	TRBJ1-2	NA	TRBV7-2